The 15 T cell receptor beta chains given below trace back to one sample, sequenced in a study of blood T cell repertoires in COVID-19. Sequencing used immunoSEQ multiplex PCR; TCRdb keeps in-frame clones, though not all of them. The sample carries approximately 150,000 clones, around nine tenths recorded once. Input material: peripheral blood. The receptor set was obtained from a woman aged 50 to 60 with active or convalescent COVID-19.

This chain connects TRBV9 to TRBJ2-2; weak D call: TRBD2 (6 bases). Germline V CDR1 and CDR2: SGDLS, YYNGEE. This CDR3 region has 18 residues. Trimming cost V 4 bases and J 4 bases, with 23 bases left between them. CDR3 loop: CASSLRGSGPASTGELFF. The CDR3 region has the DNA TGTGCCAGCAGCCTACGGGGTAGCGGTCCCGCCAGCACCGGGGAGCTGTTTTTT.

The CDR3 nucleotides are TGTGCCAGCAGCTTCGGGACACCAACCCTTAACTACACCTTC. Its protein product is CASSFGTPTLNYTF. The V gene is TRBV7-9, the J gene TRBJ1-2; TRBD1 is a possible D gene (6 bases). The CDR3 loop spans 14 amino acids. The germline gives CDR1 SEHNR, CDR2 FQNEAQ (reference sequence). V was pared by 3 bases and J by 10 bases, with 18 bases between. The full variable domain, its missing parts supplied by reference TRBV7-9 and TRBJ1-2, is DTGVSQNPRHKITKRGQNVTFRCDPISEHNRLYWYRQTLGQGPEFLTYFQNEAQLEKSRLLSDRFSAERPKGSFSTLEIQRTEQGDSAMYLCASSFGTPTLNYTFGSGTRLTVV.

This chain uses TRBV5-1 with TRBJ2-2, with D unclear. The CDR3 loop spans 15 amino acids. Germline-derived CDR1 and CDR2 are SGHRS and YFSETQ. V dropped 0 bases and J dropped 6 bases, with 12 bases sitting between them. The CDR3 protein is CASSLATSSAGELFF. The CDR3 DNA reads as TGCGCCAGCAGCTTGGCCACCTCGAGCGCCGGGGAGCTGTTTTTT. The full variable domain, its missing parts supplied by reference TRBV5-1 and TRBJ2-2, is KAGVTQTPRYLIKTRGQQVTLSCSPISGHRSVSWYQQTPGQGLQFLFEYFSETQRNKGNFPGRFSGRQFSNSRSEMNVSTLELGDSALYLCASSLATSSAGELFFGEGSRLTVL.

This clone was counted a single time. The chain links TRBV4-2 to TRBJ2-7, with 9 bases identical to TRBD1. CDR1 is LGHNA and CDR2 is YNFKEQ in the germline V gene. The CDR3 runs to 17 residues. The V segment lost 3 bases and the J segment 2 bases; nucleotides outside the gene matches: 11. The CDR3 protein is CASSHLRRDRVPYEQYF. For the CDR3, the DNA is TGTGCCAGCAGCCACTTAAGAAGGGACAGGGTCCCCTACGAGCAGTACTTC.

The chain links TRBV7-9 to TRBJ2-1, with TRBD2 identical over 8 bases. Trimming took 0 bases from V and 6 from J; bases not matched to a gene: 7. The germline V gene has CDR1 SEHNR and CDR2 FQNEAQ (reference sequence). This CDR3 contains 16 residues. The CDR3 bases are TGTGCCAGCAGCTTAGCATCGGGACTAGGAATCAATGAGCAGTTCTTC. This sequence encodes CASSLASGLGINEQFF.

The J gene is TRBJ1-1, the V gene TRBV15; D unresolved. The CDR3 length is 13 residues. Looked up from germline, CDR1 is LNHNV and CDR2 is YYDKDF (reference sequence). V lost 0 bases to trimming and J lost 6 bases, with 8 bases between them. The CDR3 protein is CATSRDTDAEAFF. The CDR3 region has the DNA TGTGCCACCAGCAGAGATACAGACGCTGAAGCTTTCTTT.

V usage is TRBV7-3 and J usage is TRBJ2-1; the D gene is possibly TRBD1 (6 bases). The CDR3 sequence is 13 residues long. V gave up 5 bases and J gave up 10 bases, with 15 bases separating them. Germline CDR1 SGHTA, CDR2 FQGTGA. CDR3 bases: TGTGCCAGCAGCACCGGGACCCAGGGGGAGCAGTTCTTC. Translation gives CASSTGTQGEQFF.

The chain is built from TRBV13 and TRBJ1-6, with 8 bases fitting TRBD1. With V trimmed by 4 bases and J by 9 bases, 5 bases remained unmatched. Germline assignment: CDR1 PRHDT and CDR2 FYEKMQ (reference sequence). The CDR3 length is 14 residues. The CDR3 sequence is CASSSRTGISPLHF. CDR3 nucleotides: TGTGCCAGCAGCTCACGGACAGGGATTTCACCCCTCCACTTT.

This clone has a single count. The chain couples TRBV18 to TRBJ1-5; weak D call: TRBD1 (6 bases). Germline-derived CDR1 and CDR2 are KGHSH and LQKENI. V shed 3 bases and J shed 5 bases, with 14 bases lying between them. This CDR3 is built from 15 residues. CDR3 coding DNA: TGTGCCAGCTCACCCAACAGGGTCTTGGATCAGCCCCAGCATTTT. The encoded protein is CASSPNRVLDQPQHF.

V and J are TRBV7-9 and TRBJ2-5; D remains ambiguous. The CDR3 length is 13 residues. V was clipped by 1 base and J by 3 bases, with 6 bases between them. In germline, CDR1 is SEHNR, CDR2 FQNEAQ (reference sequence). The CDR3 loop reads CASSLGQKETQYF. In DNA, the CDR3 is TGTGCCAGCAGCTTAGGTCAGAAAGAGACCCAGTACTTC.

The DNA for the CDR3 is TGTGCCAGCAGCCAGCGGGGCGGGGTACGGGAGCAGTACTTC. Its translation is CASSQRGGVREQYF. The chain has TRBV3-1 (or the pseudogene TRBV3-2) and TRBJ2-7, with a tentative D call TRBD2 (6 bases). CDR1 LGHDT and CDR2 YNNKEL come from the germline V gene (reference sequence). The CDR3 sequence is 14 residues long. The V end was cut by 3 bases, the J end by 7 bases, with 16 bases between.

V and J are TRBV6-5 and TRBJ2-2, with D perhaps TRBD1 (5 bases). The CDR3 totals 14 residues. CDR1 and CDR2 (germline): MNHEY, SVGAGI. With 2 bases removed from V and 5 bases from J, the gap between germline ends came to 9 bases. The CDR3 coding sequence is TGTGCCAGCAGTTACGACAGTGCTACCGGGGAGCTGTTTTTT. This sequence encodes CASSYDSATGELFF.

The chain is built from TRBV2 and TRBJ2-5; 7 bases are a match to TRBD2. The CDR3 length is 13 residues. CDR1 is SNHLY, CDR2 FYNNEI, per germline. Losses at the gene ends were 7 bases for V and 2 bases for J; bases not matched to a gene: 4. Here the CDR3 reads CASIGGGQETQYF. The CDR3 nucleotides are TGTGCCAGCATTGGGGGAGGGCAAGAGACCCAGTACTTC.

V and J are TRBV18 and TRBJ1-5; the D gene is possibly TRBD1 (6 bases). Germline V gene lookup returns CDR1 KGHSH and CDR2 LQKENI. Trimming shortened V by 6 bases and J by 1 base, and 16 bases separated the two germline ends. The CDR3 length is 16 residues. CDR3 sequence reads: CASSKQGGISNQPQHF. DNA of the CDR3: TGTGCCAGCTCTAAACAGGGAGGGATAAGCAATCAGCCCCAGCATTTT.

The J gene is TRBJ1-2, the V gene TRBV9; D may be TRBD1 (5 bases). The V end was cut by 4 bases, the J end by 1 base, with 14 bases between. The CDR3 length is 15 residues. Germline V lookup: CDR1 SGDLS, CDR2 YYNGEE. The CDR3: CASSPQGASNYGYTF. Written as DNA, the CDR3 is TGTGCCAGCAGCCCCCAAGGGGCCAGTAACTATGGCTACACCTTC.